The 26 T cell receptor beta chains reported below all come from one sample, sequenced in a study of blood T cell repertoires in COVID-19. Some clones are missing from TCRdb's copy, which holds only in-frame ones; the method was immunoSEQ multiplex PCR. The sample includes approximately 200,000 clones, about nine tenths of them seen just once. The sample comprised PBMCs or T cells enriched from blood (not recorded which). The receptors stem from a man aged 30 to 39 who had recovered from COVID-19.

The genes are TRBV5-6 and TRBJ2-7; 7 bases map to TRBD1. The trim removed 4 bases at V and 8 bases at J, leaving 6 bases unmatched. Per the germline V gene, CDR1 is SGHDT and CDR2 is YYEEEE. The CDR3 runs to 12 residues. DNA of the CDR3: TGTGCCAGCAGCCCCGACAGGGCAAAGCAGTACTTC. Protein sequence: CASSPDRAKQYF.

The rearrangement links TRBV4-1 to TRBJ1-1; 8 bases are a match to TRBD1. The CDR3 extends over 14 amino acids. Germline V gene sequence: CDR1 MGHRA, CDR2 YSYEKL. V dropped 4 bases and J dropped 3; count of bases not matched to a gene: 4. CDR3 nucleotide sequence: TGCGCCAGCAGCCTGATGACAGGGGACACTGAAGCTTTCTTT. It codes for CASSLMTGDTEAFF.

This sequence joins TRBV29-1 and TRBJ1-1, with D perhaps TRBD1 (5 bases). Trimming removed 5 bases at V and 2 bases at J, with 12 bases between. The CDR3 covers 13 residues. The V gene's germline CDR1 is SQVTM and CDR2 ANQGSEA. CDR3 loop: CSVPSDTNTEAFF. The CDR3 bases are TGCAGCGTTCCCTCGGACACTAACACTGAAGCTTTCTTT.

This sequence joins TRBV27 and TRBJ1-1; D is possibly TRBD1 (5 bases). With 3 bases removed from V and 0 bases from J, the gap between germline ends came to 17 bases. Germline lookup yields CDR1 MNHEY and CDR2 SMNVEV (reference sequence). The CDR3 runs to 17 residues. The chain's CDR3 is CASSLVVLGGMNTEAFF. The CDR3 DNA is TGTGCCAGCAGTTTGGTGGTTCTGGGGGGGATGAACACTGAAGCTTTCTTT.

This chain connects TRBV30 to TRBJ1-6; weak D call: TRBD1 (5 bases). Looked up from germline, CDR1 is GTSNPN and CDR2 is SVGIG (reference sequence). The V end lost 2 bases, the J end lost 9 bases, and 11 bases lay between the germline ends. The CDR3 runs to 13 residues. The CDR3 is CAWSLGPISPLHF. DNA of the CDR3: TGTGCCTGGAGTTTGGGGCCCATTTCACCCCTCCACTTT.

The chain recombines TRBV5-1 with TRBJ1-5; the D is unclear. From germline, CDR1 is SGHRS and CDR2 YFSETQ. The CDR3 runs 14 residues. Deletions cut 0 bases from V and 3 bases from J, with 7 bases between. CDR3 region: CASSLDGVNQPQHF. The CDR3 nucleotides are TGCGCCAGCAGCTTGGACGGGGTCAATCAGCCCCAGCATTTT.

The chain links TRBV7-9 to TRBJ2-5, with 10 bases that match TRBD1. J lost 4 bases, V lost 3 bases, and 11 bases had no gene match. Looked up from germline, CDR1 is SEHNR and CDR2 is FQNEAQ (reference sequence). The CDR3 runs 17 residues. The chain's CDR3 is CASSFGQGVRSTETQYF. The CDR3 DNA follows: TGTGCCAGCAGCTTCGGACAGGGGGTTCGGTCTACAGAGACCCAGTACTTC.

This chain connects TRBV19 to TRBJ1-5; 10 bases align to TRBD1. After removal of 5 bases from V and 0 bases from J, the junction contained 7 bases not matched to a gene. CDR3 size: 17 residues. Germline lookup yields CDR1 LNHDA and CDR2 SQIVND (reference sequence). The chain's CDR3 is CASSSPGQGYSNQPQHF. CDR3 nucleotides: TGTGCCAGTAGTTCCCCGGGACAGGGGTATAGCAATCAGCCCCAGCATTTT.

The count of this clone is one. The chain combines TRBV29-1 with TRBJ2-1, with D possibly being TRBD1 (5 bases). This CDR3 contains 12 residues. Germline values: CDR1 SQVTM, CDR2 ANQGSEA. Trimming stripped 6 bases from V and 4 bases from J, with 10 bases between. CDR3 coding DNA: TGCAGCGTGCCCGACAGATACAATGAGCAGTTCTTC. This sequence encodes CSVPDRYNEQFF.

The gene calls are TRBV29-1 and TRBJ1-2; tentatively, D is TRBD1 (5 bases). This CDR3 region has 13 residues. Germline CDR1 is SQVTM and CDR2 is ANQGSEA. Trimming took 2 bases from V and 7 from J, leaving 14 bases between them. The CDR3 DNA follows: TGCAGCGTTGAACGGGGGGTATCCTCTGGCTACACCTTC. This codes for CSVERGVSSGYTF.

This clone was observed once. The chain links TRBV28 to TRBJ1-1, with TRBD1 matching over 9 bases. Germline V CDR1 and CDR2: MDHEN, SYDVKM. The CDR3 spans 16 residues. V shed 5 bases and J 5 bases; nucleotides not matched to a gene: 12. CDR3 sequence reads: CASSPPRQGGETEAFF. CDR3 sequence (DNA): TGTGCCAGCAGTCCTCCTAGACAGGGGGGAGAAACTGAAGCTTTCTTT.

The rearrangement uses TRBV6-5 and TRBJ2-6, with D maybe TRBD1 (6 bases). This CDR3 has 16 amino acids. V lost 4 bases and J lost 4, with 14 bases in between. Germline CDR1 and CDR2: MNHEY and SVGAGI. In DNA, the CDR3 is TGTGCCAGCAGTTCCATAGCAGGGACAGGGGCCAACGTCCTGACTTTC. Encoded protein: CASSSIAGTGANVLTF.

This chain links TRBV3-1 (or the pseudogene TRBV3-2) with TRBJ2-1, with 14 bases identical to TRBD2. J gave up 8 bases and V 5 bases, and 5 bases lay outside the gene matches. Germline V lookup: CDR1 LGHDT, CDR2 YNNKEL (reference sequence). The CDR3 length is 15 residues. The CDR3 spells CASSLGTSGSYEQFF. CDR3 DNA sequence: TGTGCCAGCAGCTTAGGGACTAGCGGGAGTTATGAGCAGTTCTTC.

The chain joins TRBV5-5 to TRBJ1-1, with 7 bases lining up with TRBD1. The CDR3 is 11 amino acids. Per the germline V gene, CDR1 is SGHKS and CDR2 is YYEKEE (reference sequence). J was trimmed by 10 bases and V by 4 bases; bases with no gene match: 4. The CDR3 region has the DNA TGTGCCAGCAGCCCAGGGGGGTTAGCTTTCTTT. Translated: CASSPGGLAFF.

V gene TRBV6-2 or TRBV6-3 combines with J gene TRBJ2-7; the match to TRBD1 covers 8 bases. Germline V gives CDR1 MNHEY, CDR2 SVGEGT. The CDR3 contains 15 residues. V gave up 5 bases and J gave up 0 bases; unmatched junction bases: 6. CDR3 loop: CASSPGTGVSYEQYF. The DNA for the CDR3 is TGTGCCAGCAGTCCCGGGACAGGTGTCTCCTACGAGCAGTACTTC.

The CDR3 coding sequence is TGTGCCAGCAGCCCCCACAGGGGATCTAATGAAAAACTGTTTTTT. Residues: CASSPHRGSNEKLFF. V gene TRBV7-2 combines with J gene TRBJ1-4, with TRBD1 identical over 7 bases. This CDR3 region has 15 residues. V dropped 5 bases and J dropped 3; count of bases not matched to a gene: 6. Germline CDR1 and CDR2: SGHTA and FQGNSA.

The CDR3 sequence is CASSNAGVGTGELFF. The DNA for the CDR3 is TGTGCCAGTAGTAACGCGGGAGTCGGGACCGGGGAGCTGTTTTTT. The chain links TRBV19 to TRBJ2-2, with 7 positions matching TRBD2. Germline values: CDR1 LNHDA, CDR2 SQIVND (reference sequence). The CDR3 is 15 amino acids. V dropped 4 bases and J dropped 5; count of bases not matched to a gene: 7.

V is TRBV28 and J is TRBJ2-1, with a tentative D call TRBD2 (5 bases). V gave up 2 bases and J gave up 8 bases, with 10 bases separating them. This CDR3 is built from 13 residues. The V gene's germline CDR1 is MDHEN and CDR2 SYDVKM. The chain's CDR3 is CASSLGSPHEQFF. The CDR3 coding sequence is TGTGCCAGCAGTTTAGGGAGTCCGCATGAGCAGTTCTTC.

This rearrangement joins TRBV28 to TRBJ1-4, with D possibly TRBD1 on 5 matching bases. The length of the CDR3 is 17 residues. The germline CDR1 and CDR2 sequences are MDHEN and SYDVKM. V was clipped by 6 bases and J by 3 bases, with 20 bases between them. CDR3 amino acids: CASSAGYRWTANEKLFF. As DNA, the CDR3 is TGTGCCAGCAGCGCAGGGTACAGGTGGACGGCTAATGAAAAACTGTTTTTT.

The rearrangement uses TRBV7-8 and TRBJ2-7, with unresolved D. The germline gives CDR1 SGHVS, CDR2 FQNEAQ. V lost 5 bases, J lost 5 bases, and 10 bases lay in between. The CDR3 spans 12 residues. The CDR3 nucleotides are TGTGCCAGCAGCCCTACGTCGGACGAGCAGTACTTC. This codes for CASSPTSDEQYF. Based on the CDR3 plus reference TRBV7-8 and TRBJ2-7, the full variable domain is GAGVSQSPRYKVAKRGQDVALRCDPISGHVSLFWYQQALGQGPEFLTYFQNEAQLDKSGLPSDRFFAERPEGSVSTLKIQRTQQEDSAVYLCASSPTSDEQYFGPGTRLTVT.

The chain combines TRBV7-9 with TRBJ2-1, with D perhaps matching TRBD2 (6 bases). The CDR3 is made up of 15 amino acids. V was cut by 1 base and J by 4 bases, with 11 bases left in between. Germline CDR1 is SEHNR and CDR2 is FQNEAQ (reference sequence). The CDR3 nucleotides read TGTGCCAGCAGCTTAGGGACTACGGATTACAATGAGCAGTTCTTC. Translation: CASSLGTTDYNEQFF.

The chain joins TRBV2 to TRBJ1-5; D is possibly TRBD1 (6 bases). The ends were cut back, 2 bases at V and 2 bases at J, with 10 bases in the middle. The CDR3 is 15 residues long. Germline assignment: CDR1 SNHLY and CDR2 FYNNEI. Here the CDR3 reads CASSENRVGNQPQHF. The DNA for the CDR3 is TGTGCCAGCAGTGAAAACAGGGTGGGCAATCAGCCCCAGCATTTT.

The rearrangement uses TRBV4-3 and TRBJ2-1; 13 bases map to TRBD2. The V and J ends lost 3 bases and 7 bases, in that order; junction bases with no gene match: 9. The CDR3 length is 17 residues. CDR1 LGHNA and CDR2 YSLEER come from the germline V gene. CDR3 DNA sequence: TGCGCCAGCAGCCAGATACTAGCGGGAGGGCTTAGGAATGAGCAGTTCTTC. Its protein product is CASSQILAGGLRNEQFF.

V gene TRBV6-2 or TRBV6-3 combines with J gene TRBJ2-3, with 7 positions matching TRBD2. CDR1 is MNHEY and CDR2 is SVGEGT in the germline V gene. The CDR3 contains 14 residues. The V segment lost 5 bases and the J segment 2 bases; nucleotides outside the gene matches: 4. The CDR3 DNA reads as TGTGCCAGCAGTACCGGGACTACCACAGATACGCAGTATTTT. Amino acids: CASSTGTTTDTQYF.

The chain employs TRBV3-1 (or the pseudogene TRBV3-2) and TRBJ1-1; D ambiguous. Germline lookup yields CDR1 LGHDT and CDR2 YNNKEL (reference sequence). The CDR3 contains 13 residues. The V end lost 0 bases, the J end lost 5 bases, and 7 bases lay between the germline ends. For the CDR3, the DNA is TGTGCCAGCAGCCAAGAAACGGGGACTGAAGCTTTCTTT. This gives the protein CASSQETGTEAFF.

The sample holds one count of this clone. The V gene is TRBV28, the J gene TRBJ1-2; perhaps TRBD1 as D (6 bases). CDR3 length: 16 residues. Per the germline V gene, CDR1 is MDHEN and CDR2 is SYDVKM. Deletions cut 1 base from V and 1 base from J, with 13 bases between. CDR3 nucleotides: TGTGCCAGCAGTTTATTTGTCCGGGACAATAACTATGGCTACACCTTC. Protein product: CASSLFVRDNNYGYTF.